Shown below are 3 T cell receptor beta chains from a single sample sequenced in a study of CD8+ T cells in alopecia areata. Once RNA had been extracted, it was reverse transcribed into cDNA to act as the sequencing template. Only in-frame clones appear in the TCRdb table, and some are missing; sequencing was by immunoSEQ multiplex PCR. The sample has about 98,000 clones, 35% to 50% seen once. Sequencing input: CD4+ T cells sorted from blood. The source is a human donor with alopecia areata.

This clone appeared once. This chain uses TRBV29-1 with TRBJ1-2; perhaps TRBD1 as D (6 bases). The V end was cut by 0 bases, the J end by 8 bases, with 7 bases between. CDR3 length: 11 residues. Germline V gene lookup returns CDR1 SQVTM and CDR2 ANQGSEA. The CDR3 protein is CSVEDRGGYTF. CDR3 in DNA: TGCAGCGTTGAAGACAGGGGCGGCTACACCTTC.

The chain employs TRBV6-5 and TRBJ2-7, with TRBD1 as a possible D gene (6 bases). Germline CDR1 and CDR2: MNHEY and SVGAGI. There are 13 residues in the CDR3. Trimming took 2 bases from V and 4 from J, leaving 9 bases between them. The DNA for the CDR3 is TGTGCCAGCAGTTACAGGGGGATGTACGAGCAGTACTTC. Its protein is CASSYRGMYEQYF.

The rearrangement links TRBV7-8 to TRBJ2-5; D gene uncertain. V lost 0 bases, J lost 5 bases, and 10 bases lay in between. This CDR3 is built from 14 residues. Germline V gene data show CDR1 as SGHVS and CDR2 as FQNEAQ. Here the CDR3 DNA reads TGTGCCAGCAGCTTAGCCGGGCCCGGGGAGACCCAGTACTTC. This sequence encodes CASSLAGPGETQYF.